This entry describes one T cell receptor (beta chain). Germline CDR1 SGHKS, CDR2 YYEKEE (reference sequence). CDR3 length: 14 amino acids. V lost 0 bases and J 7 bases, leaving 10 bases between the germline ends. This record comes from a study of blood T cell repertoires in COVID-19. Study-level background: Material from acute and convalescent COVID-19 was sourced from the United States, Italy and Spain.

Authors' analysis steps: Reference gene primer amplification in the assay estimated nucleated cell counts. Repertoires were generated with immunoSEQ multiplex PCR, while TCRdb's copy carries only in-frame clones and drops some. D and trimming were read from the DNA, whereas the V and J calls and clone size are those reported in that table. The sample carries about 180,000 clones, 86% recorded once. This clonotype originated in a man aged 50 or older with active or convalescent COVID-19. Sequencing input: peripheral blood. V gene TRBV5-5 combines with J gene TRBJ1-4; no clear D gene. The CDR3 reads CASSLAAGPEKLFF. In DNA, the CDR3 is TGTGCCAGCAGCTTGGCGGCAGGCCCTGAAAAACTGTTTTTT. Full variable domain (remainder filled in from reference TRBV5-5 and TRBJ1-4): DAGVTQSPTHLIKTRGQQVTLRCSPISGHKSVSWYQQVLGQGPQFIFQYYEKEERGRGNFPDRFSARQFPNYSSELNVNALLLGDSALYLCASSLAAGPEKLFFGSGTQLSVL.